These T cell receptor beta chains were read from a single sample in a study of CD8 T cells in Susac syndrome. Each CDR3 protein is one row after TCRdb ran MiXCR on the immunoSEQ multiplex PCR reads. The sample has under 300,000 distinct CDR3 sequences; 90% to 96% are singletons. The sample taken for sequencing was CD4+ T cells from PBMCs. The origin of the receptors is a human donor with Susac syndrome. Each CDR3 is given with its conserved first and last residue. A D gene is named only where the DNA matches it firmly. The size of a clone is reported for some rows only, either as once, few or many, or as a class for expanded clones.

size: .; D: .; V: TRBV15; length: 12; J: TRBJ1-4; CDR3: CATSSGGEKLFF; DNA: TGTGCCACCAGCAGTGGGGGGGAAAAACTGTTTTTT
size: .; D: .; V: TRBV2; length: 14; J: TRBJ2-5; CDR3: CASSVNRGGETQYF; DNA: TGTGCCAGTTCGGTAAACAGGGGGGGAGAGACCCAGTACTTC
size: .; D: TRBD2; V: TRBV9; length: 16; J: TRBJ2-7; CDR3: CASSYSGTTYSEEQYF; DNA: TGTGCCAGCAGCTACTCCGGGACTACCTACTCAGAGGAGCAGTACTTC
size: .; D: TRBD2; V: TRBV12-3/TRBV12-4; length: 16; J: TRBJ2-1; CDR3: CASSILRGGRANEQFF; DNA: TGTGCCAGCAGTATCCTCCGGGGCGGGAGGGCAAATGAGCAGTTCTTC
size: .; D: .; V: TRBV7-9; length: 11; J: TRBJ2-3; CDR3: CAPERGDTQYF; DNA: TGTGCCCCCGAAAGAGGCGATACGCAGTATTTT
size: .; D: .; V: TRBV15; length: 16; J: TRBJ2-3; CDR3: CATSRSRRRATDTQYF; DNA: TGTGCCACCAGCAGATCCCGCCGGCGGGCCACAGATACGCAGTATTTT
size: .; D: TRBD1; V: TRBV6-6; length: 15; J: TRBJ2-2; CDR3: CASRLSTGIRGELFF; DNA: TGTGCCAGCAGGCTCTCGACAGGGATACGAGGGGAGCTGTTTTTT
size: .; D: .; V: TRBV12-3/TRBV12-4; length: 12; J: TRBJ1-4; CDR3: CASSHLGEKLFF; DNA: TGTGCCAGCAGCCACCTGGGTGAAAAACTGTTTTTT
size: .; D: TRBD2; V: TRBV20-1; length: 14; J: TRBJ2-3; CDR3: CSARGSGRGDTQYF; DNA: TGCAGTGCTAGAGGAAGTGGGAGGGGAGATACGCAGTATTTT
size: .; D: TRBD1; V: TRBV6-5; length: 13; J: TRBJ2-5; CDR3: CASSKTGLETQYF; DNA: TGTGCCAGCAGTAAGACAGGGCTCGAGACCCAGTACTTC
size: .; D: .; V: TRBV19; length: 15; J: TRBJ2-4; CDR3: CASSPGFTTMNIQYF; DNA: TGTGCCAGTAGTCCAGGGTTTACTACGATGAACATTCAGTACTTC
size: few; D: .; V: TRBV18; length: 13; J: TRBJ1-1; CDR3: CASSPGENTEAFF; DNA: TGTGCCAGCTCCCCGGGAGAGAACACTGAAGCTTTCTTT
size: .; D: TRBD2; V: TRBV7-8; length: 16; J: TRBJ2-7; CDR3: CASSYRPSGSLSEQYF; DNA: TGTGCCAGCAGCTACCGTCCTAGCGGGTCTCTATCCGAGCAGTACTTC
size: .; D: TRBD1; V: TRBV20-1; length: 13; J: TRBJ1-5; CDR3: CSASTQGKQPQHF; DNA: TGCAGTGCAAGTACACAGGGGAAGCAGCCCCAGCATTTT
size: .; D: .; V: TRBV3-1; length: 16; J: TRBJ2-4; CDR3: CASSQGTPGRGNIQYF; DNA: TGTGCCAGCAGCCAGGGGACTCCTGGTCGGGGAAACATTCAGTACTTC
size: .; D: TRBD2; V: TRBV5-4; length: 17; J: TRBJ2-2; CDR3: CASSLGVSGRRIGELFF; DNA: TGTGCCAGCAGCTTGGGGGTCAGCGGGAGGCGGATCGGGGAGCTGTTTTTT
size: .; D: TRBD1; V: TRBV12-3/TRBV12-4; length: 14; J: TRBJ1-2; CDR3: CASSPDRGLGSYTF; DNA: TGTGCCAGCAGTCCCGACAGGGGGCTAGGGAGCTACACCTTC
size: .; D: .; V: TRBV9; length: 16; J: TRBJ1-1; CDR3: CASSGRDPRQGTEAFF; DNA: TGTGCCAGCAGCGGCCGGGACCCCCGGCAGGGCACTGAAGCTTTCTTT
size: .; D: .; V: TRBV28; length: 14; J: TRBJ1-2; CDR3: CASSASGDHYGYTF; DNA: TGTGCCAGCAGTGCTTCGGGGGATCACTATGGCTACACCTTC
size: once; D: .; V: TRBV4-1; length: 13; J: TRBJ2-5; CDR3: CASSQGQLETQYF; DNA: TGCGCCAGCAGCCAAGGACAGTTGGAGACCCAGTACTTC
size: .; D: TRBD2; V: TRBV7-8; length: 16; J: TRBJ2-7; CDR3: CASSLAESGNPYEQYF; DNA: TGTGCCAGCAGCTTAGCGGAGAGCGGGAATCCCTACGAGCAGTACTTC
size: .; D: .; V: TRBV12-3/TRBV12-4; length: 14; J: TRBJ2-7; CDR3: CASSPIRRFYEQYF; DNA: TGTGCCAGCAGTCCGATTCGCCGGTTCTACGAGCAGTACTTC
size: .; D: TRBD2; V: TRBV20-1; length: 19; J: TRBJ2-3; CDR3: CSASKGSTGGRAAADTQYF; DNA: TGCAGTGCTAGCAAGGGCAGTACTGGCGGGAGGGCCGCGGCAGATACGCAGTATTTT
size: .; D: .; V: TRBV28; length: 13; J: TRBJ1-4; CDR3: CASSFVGGEKLFF; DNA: TGTGCCAGCAGTTTTGTCGGGGGTGAAAAACTGTTTTTT
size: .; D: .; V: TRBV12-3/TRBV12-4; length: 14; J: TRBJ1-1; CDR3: CASTGDGGDTEAFF; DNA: TGTGCCAGCACCGGGGACGGTGGGGACACTGAAGCTTTCTTT
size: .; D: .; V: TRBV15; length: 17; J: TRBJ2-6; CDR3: CATSRDSASSGANVLTF; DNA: TGTGCCACCAGCAGGGACAGCGCTAGCTCTGGGGCCAACGTCCTGACTTTC
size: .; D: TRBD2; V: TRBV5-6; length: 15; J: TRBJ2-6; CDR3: CAGGGRDSGANVLTF; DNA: TGTGCCGGCGGGGGGCGCGATTCTGGGGCCAACGTCCTGACTTTC
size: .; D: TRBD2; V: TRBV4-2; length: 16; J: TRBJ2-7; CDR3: CASSPGLAGVRYEQYF; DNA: TGTGCCAGCAGCCCGGGACTAGCGGGAGTAAGGTACGAGCAGTACTTC
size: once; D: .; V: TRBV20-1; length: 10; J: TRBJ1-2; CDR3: CSANSYGYTF; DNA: TGCAGTGCTAACAGCTATGGCTACACCTTC
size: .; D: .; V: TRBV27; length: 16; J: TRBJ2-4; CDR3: CASSLLGGSSKNIQYF; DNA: TGTGCCAGCAGTTTATTAGGGGGATCCAGCAAAAACATTCAGTACTTC
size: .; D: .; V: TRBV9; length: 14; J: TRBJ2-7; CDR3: CASSVGSRSDEQYF; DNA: TGTGCCAGCAGCGTAGGGAGTAGATCCGACGAGCAGTACTTC
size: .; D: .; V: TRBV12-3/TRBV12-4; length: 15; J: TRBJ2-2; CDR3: CASSLGQVWTGELFF; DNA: TGTGCCAGCAGTTTGGGGCAGGTTTGGACCGGGGAGCTGTTTTTT
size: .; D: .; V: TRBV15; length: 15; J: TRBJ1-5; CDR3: CATSRDHSMGQPQHF; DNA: TGTGCCACCAGCAGGGATCATTCGATGGGGCAGCCCCAGCATTTT
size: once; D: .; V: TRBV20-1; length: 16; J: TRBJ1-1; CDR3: CSARDMTGQMNTEAFF; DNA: TGCAGTGCTAGAGATATGACAGGACAGATGAACACTGAAGCTTTCTTT
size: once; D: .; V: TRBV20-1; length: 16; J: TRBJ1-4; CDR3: CSAKNIRPPGDEKLFF; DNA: TGCAGTGCTAAGAACATAAGGCCACCGGGGGATGAAAAACTGTTTTTT
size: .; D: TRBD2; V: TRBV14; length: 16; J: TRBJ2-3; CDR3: CASSSGLAGVYDTQYF; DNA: TGTGCCAGCAGTTCGGGGCTAGCGGGAGTTTACGATACGCAGTATTTT
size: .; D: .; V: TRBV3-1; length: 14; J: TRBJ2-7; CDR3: CASSQALRMYEQYF; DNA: TGTGCCAGCAGCCAAGCCCTTAGGATGTACGAGCAGTACTTC
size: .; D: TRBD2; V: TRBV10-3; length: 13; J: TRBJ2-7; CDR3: CAISAREGDEQYF; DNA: TGTGCCATCAGTGCGCGGGAGGGCGACGAGCAGTACTTC
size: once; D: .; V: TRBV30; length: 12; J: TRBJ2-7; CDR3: CAWNGGGYEQYF; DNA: TGTGCCTGGAATGGAGGGGGCTACGAGCAGTACTTC
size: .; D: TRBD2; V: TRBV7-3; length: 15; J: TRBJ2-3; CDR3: CASSSVAGDTDTQYF; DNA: TGTGCCAGCAGCTCCGTTGCGGGAGACACAGATACGCAGTATTTT
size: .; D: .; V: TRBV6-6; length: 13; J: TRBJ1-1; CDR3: CASSREPNTEAFF; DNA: TGTGCCAGCAGTCGAGAGCCGAACACTGAAGCTTTCTTT
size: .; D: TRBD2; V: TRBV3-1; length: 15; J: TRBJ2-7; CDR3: CASTQGLAGTYEQYF; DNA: TGTGCCAGCACCCAGGGACTAGCGGGGACCTACGAGCAGTACTTC
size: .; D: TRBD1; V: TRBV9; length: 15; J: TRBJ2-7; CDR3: CASSVAGQGADEQYF; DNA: TGTGCCAGCAGCGTGGCCGGACAGGGGGCTGACGAGCAGTACTTC
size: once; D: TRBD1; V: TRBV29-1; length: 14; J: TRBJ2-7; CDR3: CSVEEGTGGYEQYF; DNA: TGCAGCGTTGAAGAAGGTACAGGGGGATACGAGCAGTACTTC
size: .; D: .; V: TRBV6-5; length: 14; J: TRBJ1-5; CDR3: CASKYREGNQPQHF; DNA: TGTGCCAGCAAATACAGGGAGGGCAATCAGCCCCAGCATTTT
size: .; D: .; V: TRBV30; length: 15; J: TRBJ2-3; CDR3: CAWSNQVMGTDTQYF; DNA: TGTGCCTGGAGTAACCAAGTTATGGGCACAGATACGCAGTATTTT
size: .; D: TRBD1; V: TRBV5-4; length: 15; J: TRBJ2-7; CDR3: CASSHDRVPTYEQYF; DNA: TGTGCCAGCAGCCACGACAGGGTCCCTACCTACGAGCAGTACTTC
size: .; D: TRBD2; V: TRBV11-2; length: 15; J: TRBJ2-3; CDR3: CASSAIAGGGDTQYF; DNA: TGTGCCAGCAGCGCTATAGCGGGAGGAGGAGATACGCAGTATTTT
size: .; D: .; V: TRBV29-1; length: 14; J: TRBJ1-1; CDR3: CSVGQIPRVTEAFF; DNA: TGCAGCGTCGGACAGATCCCCCGGGTCACTGAAGCTTTCTTT
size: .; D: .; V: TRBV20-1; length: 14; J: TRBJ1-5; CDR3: CSARVLQSNQPQHF; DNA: TGCAGTGCTAGAGTCTTACAGAGCAATCAGCCCCAGCATTTT
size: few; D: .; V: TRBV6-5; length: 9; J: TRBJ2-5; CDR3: CAVGETQYF; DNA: TGTGCCGTCGGGGAGACCCAGTACTTC